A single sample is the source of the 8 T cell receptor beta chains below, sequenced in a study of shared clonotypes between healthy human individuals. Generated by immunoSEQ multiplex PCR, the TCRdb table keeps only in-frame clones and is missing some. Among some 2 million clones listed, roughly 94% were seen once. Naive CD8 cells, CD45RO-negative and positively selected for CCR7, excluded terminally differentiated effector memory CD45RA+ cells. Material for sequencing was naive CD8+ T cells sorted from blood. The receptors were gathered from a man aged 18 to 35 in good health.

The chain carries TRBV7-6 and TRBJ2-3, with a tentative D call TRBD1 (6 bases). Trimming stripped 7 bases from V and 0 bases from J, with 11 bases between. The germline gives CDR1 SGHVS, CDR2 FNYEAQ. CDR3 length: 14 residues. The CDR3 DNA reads TGTGCCAGCAAACAGGGCGGGAGCACAGATACGCAGTATTTT. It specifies CASKQGGSTDTQYF.

In DNA form, the CDR3 reads TGCGCCAGCAGCCAAATAAGCGGGGACGCCTACGAGCAGTACTTC. Its protein product is CASSQISGDAYEQYF. The V and J genes are TRBV4-1 and TRBJ2-7; 7 bases are a match to TRBD2. Germline CDR1 MGHRA, CDR2 YSYEKL. This CDR3 is built from 15 residues. V shed 2 bases, J shed 2 bases, and the junction held 6 bases outside the gene matches.

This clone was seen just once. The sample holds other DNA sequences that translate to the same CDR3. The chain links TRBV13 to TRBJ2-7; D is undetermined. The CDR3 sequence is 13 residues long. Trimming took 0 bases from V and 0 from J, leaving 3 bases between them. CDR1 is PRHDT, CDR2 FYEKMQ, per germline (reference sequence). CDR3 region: CASSLGRSYEQYF. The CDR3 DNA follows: TGTGCCAGCAGCTTAGGACGCTCCTACGAGCAGTACTTC. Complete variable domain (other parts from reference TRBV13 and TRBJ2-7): AAGVIQSPRHLIKEKRETATLKCYPIPRHDTVYWYQQGPGQDPQFLISFYEKMQSDKGSIPDRFSAQQFSDYHSELNMSSLELGDSALYFCASSLGRSYEQYFGPGTRLTVT.

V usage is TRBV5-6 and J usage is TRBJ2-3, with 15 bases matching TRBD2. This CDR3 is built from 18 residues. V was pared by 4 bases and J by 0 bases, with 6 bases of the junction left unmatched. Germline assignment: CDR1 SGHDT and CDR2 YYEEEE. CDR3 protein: CASSRTSGGARSTDTQYF. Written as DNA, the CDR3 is TGTGCCAGCAGCCGGACTAGCGGGGGGGCAAGAAGCACAGATACGCAGTATTTT.

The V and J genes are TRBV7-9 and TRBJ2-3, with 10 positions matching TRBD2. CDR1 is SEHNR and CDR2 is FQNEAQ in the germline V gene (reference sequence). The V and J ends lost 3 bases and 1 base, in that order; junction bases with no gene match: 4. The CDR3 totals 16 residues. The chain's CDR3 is CASSFLLAGGTDTQYF. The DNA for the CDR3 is TGTGCCAGCAGCTTCCTCCTAGCGGGGGGCACAGATACGCAGTATTTT.

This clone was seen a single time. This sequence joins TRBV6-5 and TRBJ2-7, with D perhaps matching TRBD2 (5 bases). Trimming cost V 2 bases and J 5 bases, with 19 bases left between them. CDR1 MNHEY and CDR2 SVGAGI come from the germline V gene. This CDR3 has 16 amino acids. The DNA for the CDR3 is TGTGCCAGCAGTTACGACGGTCTAGCATCGTTCCACGAGCAGTACTTC. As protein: CASSYDGLASFHEQYF.

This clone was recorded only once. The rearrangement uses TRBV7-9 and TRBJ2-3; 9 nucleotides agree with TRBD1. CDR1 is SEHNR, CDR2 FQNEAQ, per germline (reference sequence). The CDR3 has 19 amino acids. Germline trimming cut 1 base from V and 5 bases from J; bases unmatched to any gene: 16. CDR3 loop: CASSLVFYEDRGGGDTQYF. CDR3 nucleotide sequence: TGTGCCAGCAGCTTAGTTTTTTACGAGGACAGGGGCGGGGGAGATACGCAGTATTTT.

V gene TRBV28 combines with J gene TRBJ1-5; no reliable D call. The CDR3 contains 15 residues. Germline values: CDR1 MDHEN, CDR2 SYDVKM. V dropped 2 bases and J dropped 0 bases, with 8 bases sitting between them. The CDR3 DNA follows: TGTGCCAGCAGTTTAGGGGTAGTTAGCAATCAGCCCCAGCATTTT. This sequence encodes CASSLGVVSNQPQHF.